This T cell receptor (beta chain) was retrieved from a study of T cells in Graves' hyperthyroidism and ophthalmopathy. Whole-study findings and limits: Blood also held most thyroid clonotypes expanded beyond 0.001.

The TCR beta CDR3 regions underwent amplification using RNA transcripts as the source. Using the HTBI primer set, a first-round RT-PCR was run on the TCR CDR3. TCRdb reprocessed the multiplex PCR reads via MiXCR and lists one record per CDR3 protein. The sample lists about 400,000 distinct CDR3 sequences, around 14% occurring once. Aged 18 to 65, the patients had hyperthyroidism that was newly diagnosed and had lasted under 2 months. Clinical symptoms, serum thyroxine and TRAb, thyroid ultrasound and orbital computed tomography were used for the diagnoses. This clonotype was seen at least ten times. Its antigen remains unidentified. The CDR3 consists of 14 residues. The germline CDR1 and CDR2 sequences are KGHDR and SFDVKD. V was clipped by 4 bases and J by 5 bases, with 13 bases between them.

Sequencing input: blood. The clonotype comes from a woman under 30 with Graves' hyperthyroidism. The chain recombines TRBV24-1 with TRBJ1-1, with TRBD1 as a possible D gene (5 bases). The DNA of the CDR3 is TGTGCCACCAGTGAAGGAGGGGTGGGGACTGAAGCTTTCTTT. Protein sequence: CATSEGGVGTEAFF.